The present T cell receptor beta chain was sequenced within a study of blood T cell repertoires in COVID-19. Assay used: immunoSEQ multiplex PCR; TCRdb lists only in-frame clones, some missing. The sample has some 220,000 clones; about 90% are singletons. Trimming cost V 3 bases and J 5 bases, with 13 bases left between them. Germline values: CDR1 LGHDT, CDR2 YNNKEL (reference sequence). The CDR3 has 14 residues. This rearrangement joins TRBV3-1 (or the pseudogene TRBV3-2) to TRBJ2-5; possible D gene TRBD2, 5 bases. Sequenced input: peripheral blood. The receptor comes from a man aged 30 to 45 with COVID-19, enrolled during active disease. The CDR3 reads CASSHRAGVETQYF. The CDR3 DNA follows: TGTGCCAGCAGCCATCGTGCCGGGGTTGAGACCCAGTACTTC.